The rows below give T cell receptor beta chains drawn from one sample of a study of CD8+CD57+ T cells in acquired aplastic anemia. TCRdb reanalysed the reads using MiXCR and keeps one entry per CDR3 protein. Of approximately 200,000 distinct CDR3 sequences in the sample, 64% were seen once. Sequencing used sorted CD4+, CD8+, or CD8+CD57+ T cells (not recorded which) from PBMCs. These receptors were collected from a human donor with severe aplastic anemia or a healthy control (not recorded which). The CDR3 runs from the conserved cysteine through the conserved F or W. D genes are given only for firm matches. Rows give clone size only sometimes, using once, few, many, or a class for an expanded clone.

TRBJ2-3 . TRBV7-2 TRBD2 CASSPQIPSGGATDTQYF TGTGCCAGCAGCCCACAGATCCCTAGCGGGGGGGCCACAGATACGCAGTATTTT
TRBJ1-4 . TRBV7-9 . CASSKTLATNEELLF TGTGCCAGCAGCAAAACCCTGGCAACTAATGAAGAACTGTTGTTT
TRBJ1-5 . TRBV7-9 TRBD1 CASSPGQGQPQHF TGTGCCAGCAGCCCCGGACAGGGACAGCCCCAGCATTTT
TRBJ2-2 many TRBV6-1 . CASSEEAGNTGELFF TGTGCCAGCAGTGAAGAAGCGGGGAACACCGGGGAGCTGTTTTTT
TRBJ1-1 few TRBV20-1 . CSARALSTEAFF TGCAGTGCTAGAGCGTTGAGCACTGAAGCTTTCTTT
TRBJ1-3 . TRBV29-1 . CSVRQGWNSGNTIYF TGCAGCGTCCGGCAGGGGTGGAACTCTGGAAACACCATATATTTT
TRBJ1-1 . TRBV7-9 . CASSLLRVAFF TGTGCCAGCAGCTTACTCAGGGTAGCTTTCTTT
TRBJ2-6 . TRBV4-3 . CASSQDTTGSSGANVLTF TGCGCCAGCAGCCAAGATACCACAGGGAGCTCTGGGGCCAACGTCCTGACTTTC
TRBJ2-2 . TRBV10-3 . CAISESGGGRGGELFF TGTGCCATCAGTGAGTCAGGAGGGGGGCGCGGCGGGGAGCTGTTTTTT
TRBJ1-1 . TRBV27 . CASKPSGKLRAFF TGTGCCAGCAAACCATCCGGAAAGCTCAGGGCTTTCTTT
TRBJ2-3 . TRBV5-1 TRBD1 CASSLATGGWEDTQYF TGCGCCAGCAGCTTGGCGACAGGGGGCTGGGAAGATACGCAGTATTTT
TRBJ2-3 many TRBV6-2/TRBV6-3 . CASNDEDRPTDTQYF TGTGCCAGCAATGATGAGGACAGACCCACAGATACGCAGTATTTT
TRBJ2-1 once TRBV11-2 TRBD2 CASSPRTSGNEQFF TGTGCCAGCAGCCCCCGGACTAGCGGCAATGAGCAGTTCTTC
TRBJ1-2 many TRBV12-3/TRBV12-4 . CASSLGTYYGYTF TGTGCCAGCAGTTTGGGCACTTACTATGGCTACACCTTC
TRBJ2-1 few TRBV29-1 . CSVDLVRQFF TGCAGCGTTGATCTGGTGCGGCAGTTCTTC
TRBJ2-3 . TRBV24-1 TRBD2 CATSDLQGGGGDTQYF TGTGCCACCAGTGATTTGCAGGGCGGGGGGGGAGATACGCAGTATTTT
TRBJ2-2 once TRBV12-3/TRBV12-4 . CASSLTLTLELFF TGTGCCAGCAGTTTGACACTGACTCTGGAGCTGTTTTTT
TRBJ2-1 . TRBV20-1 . CSARTLSIDNEQFF TGCAGTGCTAGAACCTTAAGTATCGACAATGAGCAGTTCTTC
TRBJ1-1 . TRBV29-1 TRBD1 CSDRQGAEAFF TGCAGCGATCGACAGGGGGCGGAAGCTTTCTTT
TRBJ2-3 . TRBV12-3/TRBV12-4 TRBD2 CASSWGSGRSDTQYF TGTGCCAGCTCGTGGGGGAGCGGGAGGTCAGATACGCAGTATTTT
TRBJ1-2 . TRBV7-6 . CASSQPTGDGYTF TGTGCCAGCAGCCAACCGACAGGAGATGGCTACACCTTC
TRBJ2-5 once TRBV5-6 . CASSPGAYSNQPQYF TGTGCCAGCAGCCCAGGAGCGTATAGCAATCAGCCCCAGTACTTC
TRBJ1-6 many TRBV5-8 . CASSPLPLHF TGTGCCAGCAGCCCATTACCCCTCCACTTT
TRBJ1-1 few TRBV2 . CASSEGPVGTEAFF TGTGCCAGCAGTGAGGGTCCGGTGGGCACTGAAGCTTTCTTT
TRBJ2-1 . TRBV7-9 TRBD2 CASSLGAGGEQFF TGTGCCAGCAGCTTAGGAGCGGGGGGGGAGCAGTTCTTC
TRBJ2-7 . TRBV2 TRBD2 CASRLAGGYEQYF TGTGCCAGCAGACTAGCGGGGGGGTACGAGCAGTACTTC
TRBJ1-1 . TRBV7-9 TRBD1 CASSPTGVTEAFF TGTGCCAGCAGCCCGACAGGGGTCACTGAAGCTTTCTTT
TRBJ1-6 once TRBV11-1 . CTSSFGYYNSPLHF TGTACCAGCAGCTTCGGGTACTATAATTCACCCCTCCACTTT
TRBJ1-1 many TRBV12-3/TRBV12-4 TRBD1 CASSLGTGGSNTEAFF TGTGCCAGCAGTTTGGGGACAGGGGGTTCGAACACTGAAGCTTTCTTT
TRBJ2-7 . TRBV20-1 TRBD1 CSARGQFEQYF TGCAGTGCTAGGGGACAGTTCGAGCAGTACTTC
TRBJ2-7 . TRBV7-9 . CASSLEGNLLYEQYF TGTGCCAGCAGCTTGGAGGGAAACCTCCTTTACGAGCAGTACTTC
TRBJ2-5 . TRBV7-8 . CASSLRTNQETQYF TGTGCCAGCAGCTTAAGGACAAACCAAGAGACCCAGTACTTC
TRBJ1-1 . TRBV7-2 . CASSWAGAQAFF TGTGCCAGCAGCTGGGCGGGGGCGCAAGCTTTCTTT
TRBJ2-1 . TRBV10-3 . CAISRESWGQYNEQFF TGTGCCATCAGCCGAGAAAGCTGGGGGCAGTACAATGAGCAGTTCTTC
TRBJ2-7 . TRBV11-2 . CASSLVVHYEQYF TGTGCCAGCAGCTTAGTCGTCCACTACGAGCAGTACTTC
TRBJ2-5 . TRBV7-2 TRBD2 CASSLRAGGLVGETQYF TGTGCCAGCAGCTTAAGGGCGGGGGGACTAGTGGGGGAGACCCAGTACTTC
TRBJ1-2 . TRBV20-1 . CSATPYRAYGYTF TGCAGTGCTACACCTTACAGGGCCTATGGCTACACCTTC
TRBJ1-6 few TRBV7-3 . CASSSTGPGSPLHF TGTGCCAGCAGCTCAACAGGACCGGGCTCACCCCTCCACTTT
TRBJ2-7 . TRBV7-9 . CASSPGTYSYEQYF TGTGCCAGCAGCCCCGGGACATACTCCTACGAGCAGTACTTC
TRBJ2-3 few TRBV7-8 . CASSLGSSTDTQYF TGTGCCAGCAGCTTAGGGTCAAGCACAGATACGCAGTATTTT
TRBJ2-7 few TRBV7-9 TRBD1 CASSPGQGPYEQYF TGTGCCAGCAGCCCGGGACAGGGCCCTTACGAGCAGTACTTC
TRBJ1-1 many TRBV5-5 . CASSLWGYTEAFF TGTGCCAGCAGCTTGTGGGGTTACACTGAAGCTTTCTTT
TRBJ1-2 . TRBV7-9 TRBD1 CASSPDRTGPGGYTF TGTGCCAGCAGCCCAGACCGGACAGGCCCGGGGGGCTACACCTTC
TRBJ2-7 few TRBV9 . CASSARDLAYEQYF TGTGCCAGCAGCGCGCGGGACTTAGCTTACGAGCAGTACTTC
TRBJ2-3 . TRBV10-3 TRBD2 CATKRESPNTQYF TGTGCCACCAAGCGGGAGAGTCCCAATACGCAGTATTTT
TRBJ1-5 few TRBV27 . CASSLFSSNQPQHF TGTGCCAGCAGTTTATTTTCTAGCAATCAGCCCCAGCATTTT
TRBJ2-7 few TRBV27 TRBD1 CASSLRAGGSYEQYF TGTGCCAGCAGTTTAAGGGCAGGGGGCTCCTACGAGCAGTACTTC
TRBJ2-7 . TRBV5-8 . CASSPSETGYEQYF TGTGCCAGCAGCCCTTCCGAGACCGGATACGAGCAGTACTTC
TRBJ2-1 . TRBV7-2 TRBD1 CASSPTGTQGDEQFF TGTGCCAGCAGCCCAACTGGGACCCAGGGGGATGAGCAGTTCTTC
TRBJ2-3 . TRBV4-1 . CASSQVRLAGTDTQYF TGCGCCAGCAGCCAAGTGAGGTTAGCCGGCACAGATACGCAGTATTTT
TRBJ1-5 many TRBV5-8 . CASTPSSSSNQPQHF TGTGCCAGCACCCCCAGTAGCAGTAGCAATCAGCCCCAGCATTTT
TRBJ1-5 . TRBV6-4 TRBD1 CARSDRGDDNQPQHF TGTGCCAGATCAGACAGGGGAGACGACAATCAGCCCCAGCATTTT
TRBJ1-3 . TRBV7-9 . CASSLHPGQRGNTIYF TGTGCCAGCAGCCTACATCCCGGACAGCGTGGAAACACCATATATTTT
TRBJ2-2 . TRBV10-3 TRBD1 CAISESGELGQGADTGELFF TGTGCCATCAGTGAAAGTGGAGAGCTTGGACAGGGGGCGGACACCGGGGAGCTGTTTTTT
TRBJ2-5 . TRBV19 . CASSIADGWETQYF TGTGCCAGTAGTATAGCAGATGGGTGGGAGACCCAGTACTTC